This TCR beta chain is from a study of PD-1 blockade in classical Hodgkin lymphoma. Each patient's relapse followed autologous stem cell transplantation, and brentuximab vedotin exposure varied. A remark on this clone: Its antigen remains unidentified.

Germline assignment: CDR1 GTSNPN and CDR2 SVGIG (reference sequence). V dropped 3 bases and J dropped 4 bases, with 15 bases sitting between them. The CDR3 covers 14 residues. Study results and limitations: Patients who began taking nivolumab under 1 year after ASCT were left out. While CD8+ TCR diversity did not rise significantly by C4D1, CD4+ TCR diversity did.

Profiling relied on immunoSEQ multiplex PCR, and the TCRdb table lists in-frame clones only, not all of them. The sample holds under 60,000 clones, 73% seen once. The TCR sequence derives from a human donor with classical Hodgkin lymphoma. The starting material was peripheral blood mononuclear cells (PBMCs), obtained before the second cycle of nivolumab. The chain combines TRBV30 with TRBJ1-1; possible D gene TRBD1, 5 bases. The CDR3 here is CAWRPMGGGTEAFF. The CDR3 DNA follows: TGTGCCTGGAGGCCAATGGGGGGGGGCACTGAAGCTTTCTTT.